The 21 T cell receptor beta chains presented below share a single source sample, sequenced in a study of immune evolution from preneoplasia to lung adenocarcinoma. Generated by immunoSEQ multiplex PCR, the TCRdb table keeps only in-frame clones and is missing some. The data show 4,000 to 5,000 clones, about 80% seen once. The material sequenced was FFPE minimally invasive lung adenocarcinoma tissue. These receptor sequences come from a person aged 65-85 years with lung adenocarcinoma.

CDR3 in DNA: TGTGCCAGCAGTTTATGGGGGCTCTTGAACACTGAAGCTTTCTTT. Its translation: CASSLWGLLNTEAFF. The rearrangement uses TRBV28 and TRBJ1-1; D is perhaps TRBD1 (5 bases). The V and J ends lost 0 bases and 0 bases respectively, with 8 bases between them. CDR1 is MDHEN, CDR2 SYDVKM, per germline. The CDR3 totals 15 residues.

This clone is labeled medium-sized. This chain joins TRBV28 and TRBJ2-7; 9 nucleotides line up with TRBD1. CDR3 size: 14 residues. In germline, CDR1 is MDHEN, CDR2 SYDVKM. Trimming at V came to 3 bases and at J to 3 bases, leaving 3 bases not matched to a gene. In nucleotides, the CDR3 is TGTGCCAGCAGTTTGGGGACAGGGTACTACGAGCAGTACTTC. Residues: CASSLGTGYYEQYF.

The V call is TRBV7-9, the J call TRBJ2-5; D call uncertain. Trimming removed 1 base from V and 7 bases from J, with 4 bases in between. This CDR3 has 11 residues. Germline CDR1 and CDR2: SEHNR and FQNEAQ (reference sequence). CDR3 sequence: CASSLGVTQYF. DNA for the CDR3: TGTGCCAGCAGCTTAGGGGTGACCCAGTACTTC.

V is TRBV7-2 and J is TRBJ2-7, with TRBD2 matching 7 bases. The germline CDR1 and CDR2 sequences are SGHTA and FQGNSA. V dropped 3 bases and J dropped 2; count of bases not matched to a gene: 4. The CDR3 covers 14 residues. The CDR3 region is CASSFSGRAYEQYF. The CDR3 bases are TGTGCCAGCAGCTTTAGCGGGCGTGCCTACGAGCAGTACTTC. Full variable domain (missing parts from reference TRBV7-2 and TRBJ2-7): GAGVSQSPSNKVTEKGKDVELRCDPISGHTALYWYRQSLGQGLEFLIYFQGNSAPDKSGLPSDRFSAERTGGSVSTLTIQRTQQEDSAVYLCASSFSGRAYEQYFGPGTRLTVT.

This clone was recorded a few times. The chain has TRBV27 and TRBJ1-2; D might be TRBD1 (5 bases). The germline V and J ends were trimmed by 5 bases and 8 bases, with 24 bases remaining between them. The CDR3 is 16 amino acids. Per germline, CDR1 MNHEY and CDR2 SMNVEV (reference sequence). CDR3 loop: CASSPTPGLPWEGYTF. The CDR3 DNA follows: TGTGCCAGCAGTCCTACTCCGGGACTGCCTTGGGAGGGCTACACCTTC.

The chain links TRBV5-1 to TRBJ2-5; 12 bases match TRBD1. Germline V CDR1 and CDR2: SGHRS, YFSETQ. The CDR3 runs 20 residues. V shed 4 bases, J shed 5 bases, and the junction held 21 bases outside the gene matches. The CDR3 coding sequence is TGCGCCAGCAGCCCGAAAGGGACAGGGGGCCGGCAGGGCCTGAGGGAGACCCAGTACTTC. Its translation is CASSPKGTGGRQGLRETQYF.

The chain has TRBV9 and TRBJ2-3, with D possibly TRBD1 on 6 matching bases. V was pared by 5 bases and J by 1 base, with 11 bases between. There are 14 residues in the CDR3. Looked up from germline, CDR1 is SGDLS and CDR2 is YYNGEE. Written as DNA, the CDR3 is TGTGCCAGCAGTCGGGACACCGGCACAGATACGCAGTATTTT. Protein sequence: CASSRDTGTDTQYF. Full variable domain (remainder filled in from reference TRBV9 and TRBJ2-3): DSGVTQTPKHLITATGQRVTLRCSPRSGDLSVYWYQQSLDQGLQFLIQYYNGEERAKGNILERFSAQQFPDLHSELNLSSLELGDSALYFCASSRDTGTDTQYFGPGTRLTVL.

The DNA of the CDR3 is TGTGCCAGCAGCCTGGGGGGTTTTGGATCCGGAGAGACCCAGTACTTC. Amino acid sequence: CASSLGGFGSGETQYF. The rearrangement links TRBV25-1 to TRBJ2-5; TRBD2 is a possible D gene (6 bases). Germline CDR1 and CDR2: MGHDK and SYGVNS. The V end was cut by 6 bases, the J end by 4 bases, with 21 bases between. The CDR3 has 16 amino acids.

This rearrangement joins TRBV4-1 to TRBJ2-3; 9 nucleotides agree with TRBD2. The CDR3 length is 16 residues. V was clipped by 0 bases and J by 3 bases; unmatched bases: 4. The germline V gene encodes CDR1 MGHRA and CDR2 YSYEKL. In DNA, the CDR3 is TGCGCCAGCAGCCAAGAGACTGGACTAGCGACAGATACGCAGTATTTT. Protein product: CASSQETGLATDTQYF.

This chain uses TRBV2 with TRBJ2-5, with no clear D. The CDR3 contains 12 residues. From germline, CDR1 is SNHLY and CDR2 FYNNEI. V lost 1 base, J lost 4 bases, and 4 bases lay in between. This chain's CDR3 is CASSEGGETQYF. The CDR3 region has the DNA TGTGCCAGCAGTGAAGGGGGAGAGACCCAGTACTTC.

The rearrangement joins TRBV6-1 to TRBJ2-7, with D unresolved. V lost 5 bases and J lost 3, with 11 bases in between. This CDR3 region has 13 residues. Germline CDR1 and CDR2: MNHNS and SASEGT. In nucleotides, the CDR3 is TGTGCCAGCAGTAAGCTGGTCGACTACGAGCAGTACTTC. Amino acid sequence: CASSKLVDYEQYF.

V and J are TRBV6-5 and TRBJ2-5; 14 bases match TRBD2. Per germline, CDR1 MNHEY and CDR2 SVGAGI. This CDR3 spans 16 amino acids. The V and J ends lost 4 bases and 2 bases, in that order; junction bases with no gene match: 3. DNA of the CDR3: TGTGCCAGCAGTTGGACTAGCGGGGGGCTACAAGAGACCCAGTACTTC. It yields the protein CASSWTSGGLQETQYF.

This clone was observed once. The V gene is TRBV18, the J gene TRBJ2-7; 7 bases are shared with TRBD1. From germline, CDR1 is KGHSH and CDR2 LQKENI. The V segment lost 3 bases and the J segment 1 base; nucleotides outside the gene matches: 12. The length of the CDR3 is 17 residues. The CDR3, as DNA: TGTGCCAGCTCACCCCTCCCCGGGACAGTAGGTTCCTACGAGCAGTACTTC. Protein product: CASSPLPGTVGSYEQYF.

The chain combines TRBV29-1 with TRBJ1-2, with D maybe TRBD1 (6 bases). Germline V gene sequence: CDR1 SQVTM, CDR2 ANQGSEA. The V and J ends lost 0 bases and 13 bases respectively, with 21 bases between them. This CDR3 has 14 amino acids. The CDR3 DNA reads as TGCAGCGTTGAAGAACGACAGACAGGACCGCTAGGCACCTTC. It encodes CSVEERQTGPLGTF.

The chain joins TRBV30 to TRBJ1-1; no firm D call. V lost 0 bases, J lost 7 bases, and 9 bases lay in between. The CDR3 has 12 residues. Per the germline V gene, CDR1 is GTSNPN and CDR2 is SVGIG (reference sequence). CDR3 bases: TGTGCCTGGAGTGTTAGAGGTTTTGAAGCTTTCTTT. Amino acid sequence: CAWSVRGFEAFF.

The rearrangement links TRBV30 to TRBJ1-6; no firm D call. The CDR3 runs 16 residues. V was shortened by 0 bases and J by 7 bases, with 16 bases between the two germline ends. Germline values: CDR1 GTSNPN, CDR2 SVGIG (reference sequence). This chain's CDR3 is CAWSVYRSFGNSPLHF. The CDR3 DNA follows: TGTGCCTGGAGTGTATATAGGTCGTTTGGCAATTCACCCCTCCACTTT. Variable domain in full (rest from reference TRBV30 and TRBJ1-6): SQTIHQWPATLVQPVGSPLSLECTVEGTSNPNLYWYRQAAGRGLQLLFYSVGIGQISSEVPQNLSASRPQDRQFILSSKKLLLSDSGFYLCAWSVYRSFGNSPLHFGNGTRLTVT.

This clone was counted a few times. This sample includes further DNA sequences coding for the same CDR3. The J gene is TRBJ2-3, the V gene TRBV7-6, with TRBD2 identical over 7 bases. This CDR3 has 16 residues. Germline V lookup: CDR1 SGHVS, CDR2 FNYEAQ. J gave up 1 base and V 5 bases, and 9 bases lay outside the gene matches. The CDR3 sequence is CASSPTQRGGTDTQYF. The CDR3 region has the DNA TGTGCCAGCAGCCCGACTCAGCGGGGAGGCACAGATACGCAGTATTTT.

CDR3 in amino acids: CASSLGGFGANVLTF. CDR3 sequence (DNA): TGTGCCAGCAGCTTAGGAGGCTTTGGGGCCAACGTCCTGACTTTC. The V and J genes are TRBV7-2 and TRBJ2-6; D uncertain. This CDR3 contains 15 residues. V gave up 1 base and J gave up 3 bases, with 7 bases separating them. Germline lookup yields CDR1 SGHTA and CDR2 FQGNSA.

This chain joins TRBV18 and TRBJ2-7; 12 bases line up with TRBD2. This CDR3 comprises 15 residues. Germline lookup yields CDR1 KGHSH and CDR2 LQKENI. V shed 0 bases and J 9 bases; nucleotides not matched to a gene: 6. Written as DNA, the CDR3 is TGTGCCAGCTCACCACCACTAGCGGGAGGTGGTAGGCAGTACTTC. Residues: CASSPPLAGGGRQYF. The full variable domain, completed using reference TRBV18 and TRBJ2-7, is NAGVMQNPRHLVRRRGQEARLRCSPMKGHSHVYWYRQLPEEGLKFMVYLQKENIIDESGMPKERFSAEFPKEGPSILRIQQVVRGDSAAYFCASSPPLAGGGRQYFGPGTRLTVT.

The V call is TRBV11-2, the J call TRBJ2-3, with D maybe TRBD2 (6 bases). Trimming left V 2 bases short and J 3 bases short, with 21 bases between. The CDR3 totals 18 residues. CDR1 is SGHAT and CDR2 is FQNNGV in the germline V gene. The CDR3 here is CASSLLAGLNPLTDTQYF. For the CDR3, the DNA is TGTGCCAGCAGCTTACTCGCGGGGCTAAATCCATTGACAGATACGCAGTATTTT.

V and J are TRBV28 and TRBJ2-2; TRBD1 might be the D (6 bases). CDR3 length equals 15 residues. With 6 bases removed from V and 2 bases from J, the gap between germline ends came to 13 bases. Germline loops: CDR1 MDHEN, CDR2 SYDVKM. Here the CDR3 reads CASRMTGFNTGELFF. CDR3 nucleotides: TGTGCCAGCAGAATGACAGGTTTTAACACCGGGGAGCTGTTTTTT.